This T cell receptor beta chain emerged from a study of lymphopenia after photon versus proton radiotherapy (dated by TCRdb to about 2019). Turning to the overall study: The immunological effects of photon versus proton radiation therapy were compared in patients with gastrointestinal tumors who developed high-grade lymphopenia. The cohort included around 22 patients with gastrointestinal tumors who developed lymphopenia after receiving either photon or proton therapy. The goal of the study was to describe how the two radiation modalities differ in their effects on the immune system.

Results the study describes overall, beyond this receptor: Across the cohort, among patients who died, a greater drop in TCR diversity after the nadir was inversely correlated with overall survival time. The authors looked at the survival association only in patients who died, and they framed better survival with proton therapy as a possibility rather than a demonstrated result. After the lymphocyte count nadir, photon-treated repertoires showed oligoclonal expansion, especially of CD8+ Temra cells, which drove the drop in diversity. During treatment, patients who received proton therapy stayed relatively stable, whereas patients who received photon therapy lost naive T cells and TCR diversity and gained effector/memory populations.

The method was the immunoSEQ multiplex PCR assay. Alongside multiparametric flow cytometry, deep sequencing of rearranged TCR beta loci was used to profile the T cell repertoires. This immuneACCESS table, as held by TCRdb, lists in-frame sequences with V and J called but not all clones. Of the missing ones, under half trace to an unresolved V gene in checked studies; the others have no known cause. This sample comprises about 25,000 clones, about 91% of them detected only once. The ten top clones hold approximately 18% of the sample. Regarding this clone: Its antigen is still unknown. Qualities for individual bases were not recorded, and no much larger clone is one base off.

Relative to germline, V is 1 base shorter and J is 0 bases shorter, with 6 bases between their ends. The CDR3 has 15 amino acids, counting the end cysteine and phenylalanine. The CDR3 DNA has 45 bases and is translated from base 1. According to the germline V gene, CDR1 reads SGHVS and CDR2 reads FNYEAQ. The receptor was derived from a man aged 45-60 years with gastric cancer. Sample: peripheral blood, taken from a patient treated with photon-based radiotherapy. The V and J genes are TRBV7-6 and TRBJ2-2; confidence is insufficient to name the D gene. The DNA reads TGTGCCAGCAGCTTAGTAACAGCGAACACCGGGGAGCTGTTTTTT. This is translated as CASSLVTANTGELFF.